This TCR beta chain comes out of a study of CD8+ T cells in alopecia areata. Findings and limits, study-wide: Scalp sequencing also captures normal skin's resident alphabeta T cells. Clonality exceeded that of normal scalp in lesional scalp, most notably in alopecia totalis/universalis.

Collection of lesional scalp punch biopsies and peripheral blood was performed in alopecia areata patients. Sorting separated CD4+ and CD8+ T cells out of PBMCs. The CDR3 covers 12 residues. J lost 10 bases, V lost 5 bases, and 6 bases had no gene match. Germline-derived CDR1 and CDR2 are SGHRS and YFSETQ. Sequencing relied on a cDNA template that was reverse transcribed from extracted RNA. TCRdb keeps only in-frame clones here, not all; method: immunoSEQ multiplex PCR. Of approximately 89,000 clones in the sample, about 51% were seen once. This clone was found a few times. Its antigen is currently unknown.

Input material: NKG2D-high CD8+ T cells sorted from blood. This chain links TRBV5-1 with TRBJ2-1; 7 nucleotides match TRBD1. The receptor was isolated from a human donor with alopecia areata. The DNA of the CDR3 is TGCGCCAGCAGTCTTACAGGGGACGAGCAGTTCTTC. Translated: CASSLTGDEQFF.